This TCR beta chain was identified during a study of T cells after yellow fever vaccination. Universal primer sites and UMIs were introduced during 5'RACE template-switching synthesis of TCR cDNA. TCRdb re-derived calls from the 5' RACE reads in MiXCR, one entry per CDR3 protein. Seen here are a few hundred thousand distinct CDR3 sequences, roughly 9% observed once, and the top ten hold about 3.5%. This clonotype was counted at least ten times. Its antigen is not known. Broader study findings: The study re-detected most primary-vaccination clones after the booster (nearly 97% CD4, roughly 90% CD8). Just a small share of clonotypes turned up in the CD4 compartment as well as the CD8 compartment. Although the secondary response was weaker, it peaked faster, at day 5 versus 15.

The CDR3 length is 13 residues. V shed 7 bases, J shed 7 bases, and the junction held 9 bases outside the gene matches. The sample in question was CD4+ T cells sorted from PBMCs, obtained 5 days after the yellow fever booster vaccination. V is TRBV12-3 or TRBV12-4 and J is TRBJ1-1, with 7 bases identical to TRBD1. This receptor was identified in a man aged 18 to 29 who received the YFV17D yellow fever vaccine. CDR3 nucleotides: TGTGCCAGCACCCTTTGGGGACAGTTTGAAGCTTTCTTT. Encoded protein: CASTLWGQFEAFF.